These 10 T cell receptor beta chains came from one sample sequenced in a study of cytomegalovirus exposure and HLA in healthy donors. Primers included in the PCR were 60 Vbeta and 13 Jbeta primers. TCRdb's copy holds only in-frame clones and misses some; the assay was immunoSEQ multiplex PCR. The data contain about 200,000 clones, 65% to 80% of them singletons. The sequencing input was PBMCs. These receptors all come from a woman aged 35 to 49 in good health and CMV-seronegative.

The CDR3 region is CASRLARGGGEKLFF. CDR3 DNA: TGCGCCAGCAGATTAGCGAGGGGAGGGGGTGAAAAACTGTTTTTT. This sequence joins TRBV4-3 and TRBJ1-4, with TRBD1 as a possible D gene (6 bases). Trimming removed 6 bases from V and 7 bases from J, with 18 bases in between. The CDR3 spans 15 residues. CDR1 is LGHNA, CDR2 YSLEER, per germline.

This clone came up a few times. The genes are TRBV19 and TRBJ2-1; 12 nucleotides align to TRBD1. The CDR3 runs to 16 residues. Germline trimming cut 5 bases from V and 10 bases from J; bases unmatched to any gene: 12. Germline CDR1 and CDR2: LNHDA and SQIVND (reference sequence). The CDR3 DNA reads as TGTGCCAGTAGTTCCCGGGACAGGGGGCGCTTGGGAGAGCAGTTCTTC. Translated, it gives CASSSRDRGRLGEQFF.

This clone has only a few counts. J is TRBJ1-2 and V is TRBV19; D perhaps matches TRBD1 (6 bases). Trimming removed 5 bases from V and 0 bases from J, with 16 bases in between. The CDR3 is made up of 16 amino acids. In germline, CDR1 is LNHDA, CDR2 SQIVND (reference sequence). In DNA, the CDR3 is TGTGCCAGTAGTCCAATAGTGGACAGTTCTAACTATGGCTACACCTTC. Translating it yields CASSPIVDSSNYGYTF.

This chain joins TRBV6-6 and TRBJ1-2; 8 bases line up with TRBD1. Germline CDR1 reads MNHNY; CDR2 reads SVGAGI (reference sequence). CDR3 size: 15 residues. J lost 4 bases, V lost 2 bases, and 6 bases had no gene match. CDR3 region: CASSYPRGQGYGYTF. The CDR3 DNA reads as TGTGCCAGCAGTTACCCCAGGGGGCAGGGCTATGGCTACACCTTC.

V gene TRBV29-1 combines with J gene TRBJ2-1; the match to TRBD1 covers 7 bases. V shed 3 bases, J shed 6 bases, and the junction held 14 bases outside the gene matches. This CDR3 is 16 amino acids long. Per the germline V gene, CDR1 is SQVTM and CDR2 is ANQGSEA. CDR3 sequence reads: CSVEGVGGQEANEQFF. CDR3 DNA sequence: TGCAGCGTTGAGGGTGTAGGCGGACAGGAAGCCAATGAGCAGTTCTTC.

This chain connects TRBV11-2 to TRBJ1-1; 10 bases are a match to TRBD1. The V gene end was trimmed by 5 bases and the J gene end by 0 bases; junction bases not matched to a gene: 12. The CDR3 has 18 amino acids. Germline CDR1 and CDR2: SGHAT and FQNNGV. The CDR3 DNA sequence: TGTGCCAGCAGCCCCTCCCCCGGGACAGGGGACTTGAACACTGAAGCTTTCTTT. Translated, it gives CASSPSPGTGDLNTEAFF.

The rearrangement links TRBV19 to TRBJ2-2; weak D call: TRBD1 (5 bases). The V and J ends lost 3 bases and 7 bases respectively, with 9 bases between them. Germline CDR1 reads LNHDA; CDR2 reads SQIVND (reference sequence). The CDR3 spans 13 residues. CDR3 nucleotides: TGTGCCAGTAGTATCAGGGCCGGCGGGGAGCTGTTTTTT. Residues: CASSIRAGGELFF.

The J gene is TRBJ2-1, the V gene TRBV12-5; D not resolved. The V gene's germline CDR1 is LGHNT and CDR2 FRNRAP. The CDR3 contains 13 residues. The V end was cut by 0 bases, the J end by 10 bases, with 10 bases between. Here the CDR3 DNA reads TGTGCTAGTGGTTTGGTATCTACTGTCGAGCAGTTCTTC. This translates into CASGLVSTVEQFF.

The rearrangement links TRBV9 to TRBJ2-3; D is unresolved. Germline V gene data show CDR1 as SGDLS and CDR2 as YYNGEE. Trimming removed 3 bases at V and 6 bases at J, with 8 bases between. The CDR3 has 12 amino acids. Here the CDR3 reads CASSALMDTQYF. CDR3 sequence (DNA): TGTGCCAGCAGCGCCCTAATGGATACGCAGTATTTT.

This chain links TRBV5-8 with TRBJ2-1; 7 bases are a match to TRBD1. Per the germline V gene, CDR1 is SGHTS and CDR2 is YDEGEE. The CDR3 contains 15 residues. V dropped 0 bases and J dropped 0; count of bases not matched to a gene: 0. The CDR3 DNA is TGTGCCAGCAGCTTGGGGGACAGCTCCTACAATGAGCAGTTCTTC. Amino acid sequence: CASSLGDSSYNEQFF.